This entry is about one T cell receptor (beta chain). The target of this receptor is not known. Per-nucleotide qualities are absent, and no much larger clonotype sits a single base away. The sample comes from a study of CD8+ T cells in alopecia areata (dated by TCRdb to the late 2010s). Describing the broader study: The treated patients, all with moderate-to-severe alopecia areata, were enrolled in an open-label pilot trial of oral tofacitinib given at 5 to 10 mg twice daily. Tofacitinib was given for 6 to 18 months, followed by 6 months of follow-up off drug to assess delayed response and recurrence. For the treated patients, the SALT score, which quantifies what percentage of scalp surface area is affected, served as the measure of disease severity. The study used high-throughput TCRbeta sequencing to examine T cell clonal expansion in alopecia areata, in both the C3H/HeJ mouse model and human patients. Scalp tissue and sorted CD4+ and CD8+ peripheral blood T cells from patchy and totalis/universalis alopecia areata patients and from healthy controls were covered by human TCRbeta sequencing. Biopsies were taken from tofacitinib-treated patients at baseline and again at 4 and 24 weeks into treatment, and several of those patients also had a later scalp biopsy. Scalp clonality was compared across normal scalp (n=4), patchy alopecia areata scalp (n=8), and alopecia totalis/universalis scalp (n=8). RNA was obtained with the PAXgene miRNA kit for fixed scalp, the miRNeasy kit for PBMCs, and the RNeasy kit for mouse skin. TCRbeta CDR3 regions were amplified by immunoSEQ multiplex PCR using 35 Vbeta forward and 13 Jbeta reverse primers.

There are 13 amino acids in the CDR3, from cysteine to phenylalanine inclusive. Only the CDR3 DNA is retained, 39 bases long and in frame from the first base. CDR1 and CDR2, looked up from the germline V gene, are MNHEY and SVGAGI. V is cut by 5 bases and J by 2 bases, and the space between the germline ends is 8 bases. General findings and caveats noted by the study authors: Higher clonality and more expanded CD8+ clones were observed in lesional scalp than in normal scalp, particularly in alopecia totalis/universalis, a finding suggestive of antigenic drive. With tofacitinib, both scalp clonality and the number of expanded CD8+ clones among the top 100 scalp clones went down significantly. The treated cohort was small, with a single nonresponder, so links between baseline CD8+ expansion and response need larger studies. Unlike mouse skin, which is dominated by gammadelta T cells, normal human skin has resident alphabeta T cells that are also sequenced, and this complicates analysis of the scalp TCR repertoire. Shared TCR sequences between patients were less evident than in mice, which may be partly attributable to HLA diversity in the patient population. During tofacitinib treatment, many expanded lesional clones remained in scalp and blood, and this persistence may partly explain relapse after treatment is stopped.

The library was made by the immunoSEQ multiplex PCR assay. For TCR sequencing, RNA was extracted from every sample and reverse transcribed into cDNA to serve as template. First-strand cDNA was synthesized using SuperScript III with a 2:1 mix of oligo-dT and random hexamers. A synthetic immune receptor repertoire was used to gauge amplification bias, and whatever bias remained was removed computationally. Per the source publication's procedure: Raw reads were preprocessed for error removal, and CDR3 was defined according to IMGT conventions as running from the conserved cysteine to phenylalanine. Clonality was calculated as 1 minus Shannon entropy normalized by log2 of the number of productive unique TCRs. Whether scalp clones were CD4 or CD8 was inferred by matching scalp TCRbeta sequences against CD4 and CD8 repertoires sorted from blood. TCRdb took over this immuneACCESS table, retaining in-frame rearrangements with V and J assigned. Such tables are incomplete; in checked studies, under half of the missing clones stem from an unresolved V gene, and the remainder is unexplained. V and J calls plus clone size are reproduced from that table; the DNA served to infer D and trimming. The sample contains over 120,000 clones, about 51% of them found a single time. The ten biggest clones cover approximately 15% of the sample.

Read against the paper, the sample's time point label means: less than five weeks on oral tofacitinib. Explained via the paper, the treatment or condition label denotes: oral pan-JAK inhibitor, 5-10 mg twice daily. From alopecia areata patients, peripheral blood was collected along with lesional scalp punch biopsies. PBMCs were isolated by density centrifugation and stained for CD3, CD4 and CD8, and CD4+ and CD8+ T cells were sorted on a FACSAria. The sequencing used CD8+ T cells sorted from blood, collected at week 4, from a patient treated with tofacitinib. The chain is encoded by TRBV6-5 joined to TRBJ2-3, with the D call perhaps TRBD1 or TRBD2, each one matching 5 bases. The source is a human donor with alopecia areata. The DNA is TGTGCCAGCAGTCCAGGGACCACAGATACGCAGTATTTT. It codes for CASSPGTTDTQYF.